This record looks at one TCR beta chain sequence and its context. No antigen is known for it. This specimen belongs to a study of cytomegalovirus exposure and HLA in healthy donors. Whole-study results and caveats: The study designated 164 TCR beta chains cytomegalovirus-associated. Donors belonging to an Asian-associated ancestry cluster reportedly showed fewer N-insertions in productive TCRs than the roughly 670-donor mean, according to what a later analysis found.

The donors (healthy individuals) were bone marrow donors. A multiplex PCR was run with 60 Vbeta primers and 13 Jbeta primers. Sequenced by immunoSEQ multiplex PCR; TCRdb stores in-frame clones only, minus some. The sample shows around 100,000 clones, roughly 78% of them seen only once. Trimming removed 1 base from V and 9 bases from J, with 8 bases in between. CDR1 SGHNT and CDR2 YENEEA come from the germline V gene. There are 12 residues in the CDR3. The specimen was PBMCs. The TCR originated in a male donor in good health and CMV-seropositive. The chain uses TRBV11-3 and TRBJ2-3, with a tentative D call TRBD2 (6 bases). As DNA, the CDR3 is TGTGCCAGCAGCTTAGGGGCGGGGACGCAGTATTTT. Its protein is CASSLGAGTQYF.